Below, one T cell receptor (beta chain) is given with its context. The antigen is undetermined. There are 17 residues in the CDR3. In germline, CDR1 is SGHNT, CDR2 YYREEE (reference sequence). After removal of 4 bases from V and 5 bases from J, the junction contained 10 bases not matched to a gene. The PCR contained 60 Vbeta and 13 Jbeta primers. Sequenced by immunoSEQ multiplex PCR; TCRdb stores in-frame clones only, minus some. The sample holds roughly 170,000 clones, roughly 80% seen once. Unrecorded immune exposure was likely among donors, who were nominally healthy when sampled. The data are from a study of cytomegalovirus exposure and HLA in healthy donors. About the research overall: One earlier analysis, a look at around 180 million T cells, found more than 100 million unique TCR beta sequences. Notes on the study in general: As was reported, the classifier diagnosed cytomegalovirus status with high specificity and sensitivity.

The sequence came from a man aged 25 to 40 in good health and CMV-seronegative. The sequenced material came from PBMCs. The genes are TRBV5-4 and TRBJ2-3; 13 nucleotides align to TRBD2. CDR3 protein: CASSPTSGRVGIDTQYF. The CDR3 coding sequence is TGTGCCAGCAGCCCTACTAGCGGGAGGGTCGGGATAGATACGCAGTATTTT.